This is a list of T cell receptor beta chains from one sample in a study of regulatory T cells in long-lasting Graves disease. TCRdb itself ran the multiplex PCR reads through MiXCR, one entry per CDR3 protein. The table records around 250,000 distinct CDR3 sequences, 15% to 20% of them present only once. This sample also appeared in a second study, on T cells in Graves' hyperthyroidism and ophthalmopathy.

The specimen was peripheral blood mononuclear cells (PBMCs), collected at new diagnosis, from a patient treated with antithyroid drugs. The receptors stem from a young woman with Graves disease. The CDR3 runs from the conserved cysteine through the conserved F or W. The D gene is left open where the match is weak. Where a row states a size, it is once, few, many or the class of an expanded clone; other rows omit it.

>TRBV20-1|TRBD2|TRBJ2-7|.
CSASRTSGVRREQYF
TGCAGTGCTAGTAGGACTAGCGGGGTGCGTCGCGAGCAGTACTTC
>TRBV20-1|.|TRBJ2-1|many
CSARSFPELGYNEQFF
TGCAGTGCTAGATCCTTCCCGGAATTAGGCTACAATGAGCAGTTCTTC
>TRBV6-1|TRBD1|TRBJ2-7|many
CASRGQGSYEQYF
TGTGCCAGCCGGGGACAGGGGAGTTACGAGCAGTACTTC
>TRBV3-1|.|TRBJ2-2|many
CASSQPGSLGELFF
TGTGCCAGCAGCCAGCCCGGGTCCCTGGGGGAGCTGTTTTTT
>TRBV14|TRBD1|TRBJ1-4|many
CASSQAGTELEKLFF
TGTGCCAGCAGCCAGGCCGGGACAGAACTGGAAAAACTGTTTTTT
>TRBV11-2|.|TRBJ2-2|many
CASSLAPGANTGELFF
TGTGCCAGCAGCTTAGCGCCCGGGGCGAACACCGGGGAGCTGTTTTTT
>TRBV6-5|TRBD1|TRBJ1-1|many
CASSYYRQGRLGMNTEAFF
TGTGCCAGCAGTTACTACCGACAGGGGCGACTTGGCATGAACACTGAAGCTTTCTTT
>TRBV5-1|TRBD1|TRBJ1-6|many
CASSLQRTGDSPLHF
TGCGCCAGCAGCTTGCAGCGGACAGGGGACTCACCCCTCCACTTT
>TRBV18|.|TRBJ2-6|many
CASSIPGANVLTF
TGTGCCAGCTCGATTCCGGGGGCCAACGTCCTGACTTTC
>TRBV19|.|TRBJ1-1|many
CASGRVFTEAFF
TGTGCCAGTGGCCGGGTTTTCACTGAAGCTTTCTTT
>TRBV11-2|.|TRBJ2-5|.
CASSFLGEETQYF
TGTGCCAGCAGCTTTCTAGGGGAAGAGACCCAGTACTTC
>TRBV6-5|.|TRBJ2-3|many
CASSWNRGTDTQYF
TGTGCCAGCAGTTGGAACCGCGGCACAGATACGCAGTATTTT
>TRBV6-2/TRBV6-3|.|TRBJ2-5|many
CASRKTLETQYF
TGTGCCAGCAGAAAGACACTAGAGACCCAGTACTTC
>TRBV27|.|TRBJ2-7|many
CASRRGGGPYEQYF
TGTGCCAGCAGGAGGGGGGGGGGCCCCTACGAGCAGTACTTC
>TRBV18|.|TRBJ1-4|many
CASSPDSGAGEKLFF
TGTGCCAGCTCACCAGATTCAGGGGCTGGGGAAAAACTGTTTTTT
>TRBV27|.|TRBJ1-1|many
CASSIGFGGLATEAFF
TGTGCCAGCAGTATAGGATTTGGGGGTCTGGCCACTGAAGCTTTCTTT
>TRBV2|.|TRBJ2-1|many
CASSELASANEQFF
TGTGCCAGCAGTGAGCTAGCCTCTGCCAATGAGCAGTTCTTC
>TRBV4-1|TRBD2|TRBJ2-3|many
CASRLAETTDTQYF
TGCGCCAGCCGGCTAGCGGAGACCACAGATACGCAGTATTTT
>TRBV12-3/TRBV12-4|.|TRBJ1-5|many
CASSLGVGGGQGQPQHF
TGTGCCAGCAGTTTAGGGGTTGGGGGGGGGCAAGGTCAGCCCCAGCATTTT
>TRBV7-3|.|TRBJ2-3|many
CASSSRGGGGTDTQYF
TGTGCCAGCAGCTCCCGAGGGGGGGGGGGCACAGATACGCAGTATTTT
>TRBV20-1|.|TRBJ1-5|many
CSAAQVNSNQPQHF
TGCAGTGCTGCCCAGGTAAATAGCAATCAGCCCCAGCATTTT
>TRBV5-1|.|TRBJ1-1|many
CASSLVEGRLTEAFF
TGCGCCAGCAGCTTGGTGGAGGGCAGGCTTACTGAAGCTTTCTTT
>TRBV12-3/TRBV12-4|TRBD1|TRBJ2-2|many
CASSFDISGGTGELFF
TGTGCCAGCAGTTTCGACATTTCAGGGGGCACCGGGGAGCTGTTTTTT
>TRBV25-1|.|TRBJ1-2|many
CASSESGIRGYTF
TGTGCCAGCAGTGAATCGGGTATTCGGGGCTACACCTTC
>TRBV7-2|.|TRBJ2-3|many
CASRKQEPLPDTQYF
TGTGCCAGCAGAAAACAGGAGCCCCTCCCAGATACGCAGTATTTT
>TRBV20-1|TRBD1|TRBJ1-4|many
CSARDGQGRTNEKLFF
TGCAGTGCTAGAGACGGACAGGGGCGAACTAATGAAAAACTGTTTTTT
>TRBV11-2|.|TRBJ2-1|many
CASSIRGTYNEQFF
TGTGCCAGCAGCATTCGCGGGACCTACAATGAGCAGTTCTTC
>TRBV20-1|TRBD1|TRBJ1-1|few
CSARGLTGQGGTEAFF
TGCAGTGCTAGGGGCCTAACTGGACAGGGAGGGACTGAAGCTTTCTTT